The sequence of this T cell receptor (beta chain) was determined in a study of control samples from healthy donors and cancer patients. The count of this clone is one. The assay was immunoSEQ multiplex PCR, and TCRdb's table has in-frame clones only and misses some. The sample lists 160,000 or so clones; 94% were seen once. The CDR3 length is 12 residues. Trimming removed 4 bases at V and 8 bases at J, with 11 bases between. Germline V gene lookup returns CDR1 SGHDN and CDR2 FVKESK. The V call is TRBV14, the J call TRBJ1-1; D gene unclear. This receptor was taken from a middle-aged woman in good health. Material: blood. Written as DNA, the CDR3 is TGTGCCAGCAGCCTTTACGGTGTGGAAGCTTTCTTT. It is translated as CASSLYGVEAFF.